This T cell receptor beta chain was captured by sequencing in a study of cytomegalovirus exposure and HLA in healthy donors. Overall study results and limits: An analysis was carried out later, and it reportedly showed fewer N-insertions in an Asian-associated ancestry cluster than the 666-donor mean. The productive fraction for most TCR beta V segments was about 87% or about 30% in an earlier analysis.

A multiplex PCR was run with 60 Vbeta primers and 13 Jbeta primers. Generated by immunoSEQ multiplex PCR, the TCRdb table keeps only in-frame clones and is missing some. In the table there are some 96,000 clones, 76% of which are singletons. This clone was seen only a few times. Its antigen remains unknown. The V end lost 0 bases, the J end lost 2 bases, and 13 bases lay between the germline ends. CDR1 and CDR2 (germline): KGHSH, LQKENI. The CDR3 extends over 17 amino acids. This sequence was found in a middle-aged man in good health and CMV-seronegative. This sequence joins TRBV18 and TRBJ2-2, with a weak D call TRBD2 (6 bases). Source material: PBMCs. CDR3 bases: TGTGCCAGCTCACCACCGATCGGGACTCTCAACACCGGGGAGCTGTTTTTT. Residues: CASSPPIGTLNTGELFF.